This is a list of T cell receptor beta chains from one sample in a study of shared clonotypes between healthy human individuals. Repertoires were generated with immunoSEQ multiplex PCR, while TCRdb's copy carries only in-frame clones and drops some. This sample has around 2.3 million clones; around 95% occur once, and the top ten carry approximately 0.13%. Sequencing was performed on naive CD4+ T cells sorted from blood. The source is a man younger than 35 in good health. CDR3s include the opening cysteine and the closing phenylalanine or tryptophan. The D gene is left open where the match is weak. Rows may omit the clone size; those that give it use once, few, many or a size class.

clone size | J gene | D gene | V gene | CDR3 length | CDR3 protein | CDR3 DNA
NA | TRBJ2-1 | TRBD2 | TRBV5-4 | 16 | CASSFSAGSSYNEQFF | TGTGCCAGCAGCTTCTCAGCGGGGAGCTCCTACAATGAGCAGTTCTTC
NA | TRBJ1-2 | NA | TRBV20-1 | 10 | CSLMGGFYTF | TGCAGTCTCATGGGGGGGTTCTACACCTTC
once | TRBJ2-2 | NA | TRBV6-1 | 16 | CASSGEQGFFTGELFF | TGTGCCAGCAGTGGCGAACAGGGTTTTTTCACCGGGGAGCTGTTTTTT
NA | TRBJ1-4 | TRBD1 | TRBV6-6 | 14 | CASNPGQTNEKLFF | TGTGCCAGCAATCCGGGACAGACTAATGAAAAACTGTTTTTT
NA | TRBJ2-1 | TRBD2 | TRBV27 | 22 | CASSLSAFSGTSGRGSYNEQFF | TGTGCCAGCAGTTTATCGGCTTTTTCCGGGACTAGCGGGAGAGGATCCTACAATGAGCAGTTCTTC
NA | TRBJ2-7 | NA | TRBV28 | 14 | CASSFSRAPYEQYF | TGTGCCAGCAGTTTCTCCAGGGCCCCCTACGAGCAGTACTTC
NA | TRBJ1-6 | NA | TRBV28 | 15 | CASLPSARLRSPLHF | TGTGCCAGCCTACCCTCGGCCAGACTGCGTTCACCCCTCCACTTT
NA | TRBJ1-4 | TRBD1 | TRBV29-1 | 14 | CSVARQGTNEKLFF | TGCAGCGTAGCCAGACAGGGGACCAACGAAAAACTGTTTTTT
NA | TRBJ1-4 | NA | TRBV11-2 | 14 | CASSLETTNEKLFF | TGTGCCAGCAGCTTGGAGACGACTAATGAAAAACTGTTTTTT
NA | TRBJ2-7 | NA | TRBV6-5 | 15 | CASSYSSVIGYEQYF | TGTGCCAGCAGTTACTCTTCTGTTATCGGCTACGAGCAGTACTTC
NA | TRBJ2-7 | TRBD2 | TRBV27 | 16 | CASRKGLADPSYEQYF | TGTGCCAGCAGAAAAGGACTAGCGGACCCCTCCTACGAGCAGTACTTC
NA | TRBJ2-2 | TRBD2 | TRBV4-1 | 19 | CASSLPGLAGVSNTGELFF | TGCGCCAGCAGCCTCCCCGGACTAGCGGGAGTCTCGAACACCGGGGAGCTGTTTTTT
NA | TRBJ1-6 | NA | TRBV30 | 13 | CAWTQDGNSPLHF | TGTGCCTGGACGCAGGACGGCAATTCACCCCTCCACTTT